This T cell receptor beta chain was sequenced in a study of preoperative IRX-2 immunotherapy in early breast cancer (dated by TCRdb to the late 2010s). Library construction relied on the immunoSEQ multiplex PCR assay. TCRdb stores this immuneACCESS table with in-frame sequences only. Part of the clones is absent; in the studies checked, under half of the shortfall reflects unresolved V genes, and no reason is known for the rest. In this sample the table shows tens of thousands of clones, roughly 95% of which occur a single time. Of the sample, roughly 17% is held by the ten largest clones. A remark on this clone: Its antigen remains unidentified. The input lacks base qualities; no much larger clone sits a single base away.

This specimen's treatment or condition label, per the study, means: preoperative locoregional IRX-2 cytokine immunotherapy. The samples were obtained from a phase Ib study that tested preoperative, locoregional IRX-2 cytokine immunotherapy meant to prime immune responses. The donors were early-stage breast cancer patients who were given IRX-2 prior to surgery. The germline V gene encodes CDR1 MNHNS and CDR2 SASEGT. V drops 0 bases and J drops 5 bases, leaving 10 bases in between. Spanning cysteine to phenylalanine, the CDR3 consists of 14 amino acids. The entry retains the CDR3 DNA only, 42 bases that are in frame from base 1.

Here the sequenced sample was tumor tissue, taken after IRX-2 immunotherapy. The clonotype originates from a human donor with breast cancer. Recombination connected TRBV6-1 to TRBJ1-2, with the D gene too uncertain to name. CDR3 region: CASSEAVHDYGYTF. The base sequence is TGTGCCAGCAGTGAAGCGGTACACGATTATGGCTACACCTTC.